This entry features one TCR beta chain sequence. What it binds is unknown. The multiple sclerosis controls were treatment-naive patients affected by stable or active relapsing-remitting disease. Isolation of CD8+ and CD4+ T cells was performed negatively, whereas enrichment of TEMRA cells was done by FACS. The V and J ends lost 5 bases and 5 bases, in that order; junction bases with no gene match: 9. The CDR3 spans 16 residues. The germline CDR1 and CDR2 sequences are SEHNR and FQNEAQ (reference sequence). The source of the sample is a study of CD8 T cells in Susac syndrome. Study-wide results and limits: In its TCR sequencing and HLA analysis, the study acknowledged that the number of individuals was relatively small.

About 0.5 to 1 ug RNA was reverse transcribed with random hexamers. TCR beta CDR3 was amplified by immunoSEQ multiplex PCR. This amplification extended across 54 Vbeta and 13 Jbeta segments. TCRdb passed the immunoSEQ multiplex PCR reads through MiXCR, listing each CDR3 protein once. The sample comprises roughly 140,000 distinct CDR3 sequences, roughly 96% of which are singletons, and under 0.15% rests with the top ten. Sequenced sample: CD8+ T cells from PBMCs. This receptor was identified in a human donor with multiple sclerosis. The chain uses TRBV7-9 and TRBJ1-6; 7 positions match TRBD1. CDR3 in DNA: TGTGCCAGCAGCCTAGGAGGGGGCTGGGATAATTCACCCCTCCACTTT. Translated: CASSLGGGWDNSPLHF.